The 31 T cell receptor beta chains below come from one sample, sequenced in a study of Tregs in tolerant kidney transplant recipients. Related graft donors supplied nonmyeloablative bone marrow transplants, and mixed chimerism was transient. The repertoire was sequenced with immunoSEQ multiplex PCR; TCRdb's copy has only in-frame clones and lacks some. The profile covers tens of thousands of clones, with 80% to 95% appearing a single time and around 1.6% taken by the ten largest. Sequencing used CD4+ T cells from blood (PBMCs), obtained 12 months after the transplant. These receptors originate from a human patient who received a combined kidney and bone marrow transplant. A subset of T cells may come from the graft donor.

V is TRBV7-2 and J is TRBJ2-5, with 12 positions matching TRBD2. TRBJ2-7 explains the end of the DNA better; the J call may be wrong. In germline, CDR1 is SGHTA, CDR2 FQGNSA. The CDR3 sequence is 16 residues long. This chain's CDR3 is CASSRTSGIVAYEQYF. The CDR3, as DNA: TGTGCCAGCAGCCGGACTAGCGGGATCGTCGCCTACGAGCAGTACTTC.

This chain joins TRBV4-2 and TRBJ2-7; a possible D gene is TRBD2 (7 bases). Trimming removed 1 base from V and 5 bases from J, with 21 bases in between. CDR1 and CDR2 from the germline V gene are LGHNA and YNFKEQ. The CDR3 is 17 amino acids. DNA of the CDR3: TGTGCCAGCAGCCAAGCCCCTAGGGGGGAGGGCCTTAACGAGCAGTACTTC. Translating gives CASSQAPRGEGLNEQYF.

This rearrangement joins TRBV5-1 to TRBJ1-3; 8 bases are a match to TRBD1. This CDR3 comprises 17 residues. V dropped 4 bases and J dropped 3; count of bases not matched to a gene: 12. Germline CDR1 is SGHRS and CDR2 is YFSETQ. The chain's CDR3 is CASSPRTGLLDGNTIYF. The CDR3 DNA sequence: TGCGCCAGCAGCCCCCGGACAGGGCTTCTGGATGGAAACACCATATATTTT.

The chain couples TRBV19 to TRBJ2-7; 16 bases align to TRBD2. The CDR3 consists of 14 residues. The trim removed 11 bases at V and 8 bases at J, leaving 9 bases unmatched. The germline CDR1 and CDR2 sequences are LNHDA and SQIVND (reference sequence). CDR3 residues: CASRQGLAGGKQYF. The CDR3 DNA sequence: TGTGCCTCAAGACAGGGACTAGCGGGAGGGAAGCAGTACTTC.

V is TRBV11-3 and J is TRBJ2-7; tentative D call: TRBD2 (6 bases). CDR3 size: 15 residues. Germline V gene lookup returns CDR1 SGHNT and CDR2 YENEEA. Between the trimmed V and J ends, which lost 2 bases and 0 bases, there was a span of 11 bases. CDR3 loop: CASSLLSGLSYEQYF. CDR3 DNA: TGTGCCAGCAGCTTACTTAGCGGACTCTCCTACGAGCAGTACTTC. The full variable domain, in which reference TRBV11-3 and TRBJ2-7 provide the parts outside the CDR3, is EAGVVQSPRYKIIEKKQPVAFWCNPISGHNTLYWYLQNLGQGPELLIRYENEEAVDDSQLPKDRFSAERLKGVDSTLKIQPAELGDSAVYLCASSLLSGLSYEQYFGPGTRLTVT.

In its sample, this clone was seen a few times. The chain employs TRBV5-5 and TRBJ2-5; a possible D gene is TRBD2 (6 bases). Per germline, CDR1 SGHKS and CDR2 YYEKEE (reference sequence). V was pared by 0 bases and J by 9 bases, with 12 bases between. The length of the CDR3 is 13 residues. CDR3 coding DNA: TGTGCCAGCAGCTTGGTACTAGCTGTGGCCCAGTACTTC. Translating gives CASSLVLAVAQYF. Variable domain in full (rest from reference TRBV5-5 and TRBJ2-5): DAGVTQSPTHLIKTRGQQVTLRCSPISGHKSVSWYQQVLGQGPQFIFQYYEKEERGRGNFPDRFSARQFPNYSSELNVNALLLGDSALYLCASSLVLAVAQYFGPGTRLLVL.

The genes are TRBV4-1 and TRBJ1-2, with unresolved D. Germline V lookup: CDR1 MGHRA, CDR2 YSYEKL. This CDR3 is built from 12 residues. Trimming took off 1 base at V and 9 bases at J, with 9 bases between the two ends. Here the CDR3 reads CASSQVLGRYTF. Here the CDR3 DNA reads TGCGCCAGCAGCCAAGTACTAGGGCGCTACACCTTC.

This chain links TRBV5-4 with TRBJ2-2; 7 bases fit TRBD1. V lost 4 bases to trimming and J lost 1 base; unmatched junction nucleotides: 7. Looked up from germline, CDR1 is SGHNT and CDR2 is YYREEE (reference sequence). This CDR3 has 16 residues. CDR3 residues: CASSLGQVMNTGELFF. The CDR3 DNA is TGTGCCAGCAGCCTTGGACAGGTTATGAACACCGGGGAGCTGTTTTTT.

The rearrangement joins TRBV9 to TRBJ2-7; 12 nucleotides line up with TRBD1. The germline gives CDR1 SGDLS, CDR2 YYNGEE. The CDR3 loop spans 15 amino acids. V was clipped by 0 bases and J by 4 bases; unmatched bases: 2. The CDR3 region has the DNA TGTGCCAGCAGCGTAGGGGACAGGGGGCCATACGAGCAGTACTTC. The encoded protein is CASSVGDRGPYEQYF. The whole variable domain, filled in from reference TRBV9 and TRBJ2-7, reads DSGVTQTPKHLITATGQRVTLRCSPRSGDLSVYWYQQSLDQGLQFLIQYYNGEERAKGNILERFSAQQFPDLHSELNLSSLELGDSALYFCASSVGDRGPYEQYFGPGTRLTVT.

The gene calls are TRBV2 and TRBJ2-3; 7 nucleotides line up with TRBD2. V was clipped by 7 bases and J by 0 bases; unmatched bases: 4. CDR3 length: 14 amino acids. Germline CDR1 SNHLY, CDR2 FYNNEI. CDR3 in DNA: TGTGCCAGCACGGGACTAATAAGCACAGATACGCAGTATTTT. It translates to CASTGLISTDTQYF. Variable domain in full (rest from reference TRBV2 and TRBJ2-3): EPEVTQTPSHQVTQMGQEVILRCVPISNHLYFYWYRQILGQKVEFLVSFYNNEISEKSEIFDDQFSVERPDGSNFTLKIRSTKLEDSAMYFCASTGLISTDTQYFGPGTRLTVL.

This clone has just one count. This chain uses TRBV25-1 with TRBJ2-5; 8 bases fit TRBD1. V trimming: 6 bases; J trimming: 5 bases; junction bases outside the gene matches: 8. Germline loops: CDR1 MGHDK, CDR2 SYGVNS. This CDR3 has 14 amino acids. The DNA of the CDR3 is TGTGCCAGCAGGGACAGGGTAGGTCTGGAGACCCAGTACTTC. It translates to CASRDRVGLETQYF.

This rearrangement joins TRBV10-3 to TRBJ2-5, with D uncertain. CDR1 is ENHRY and CDR2 is SYGVKD in the germline V gene. The germline V and J ends were trimmed by 0 bases and 5 bases, with 16 bases remaining between them. CDR3 size: 16 residues. For the CDR3, the DNA is TGTGCCATCAGTGAGTCGAAGCCTGGGCCAGTGGAGACCCAGTACTTC. Translation: CAISESKPGPVETQYF.

The chain is built from TRBV2 and TRBJ2-3; 9 bases align to TRBD1. CDR1 is SNHLY, CDR2 FYNNEI, per germline. V lost 7 bases and J lost 3; bases outside the gene matches: 5. The CDR3 contains 14 residues. Here the CDR3 reads CASIGDRATDTQYF. For the CDR3, the DNA is TGTGCCAGCATCGGGGACAGGGCAACAGATACGCAGTATTTT.

With regard to this clone: Other nucleotide sequences in the sample specify the same CDR3. This chain joins TRBV21-1 and TRBJ1-6; the D call TRBD1 from the table was never checked on the DNA. TRBV21-1 is marked as a pseudogene. The CDR3 has 18 residues. CDR3 residues: CASSFRQGSISYNSPLHF. Written as DNA, the CDR3 is TGTGCCAGCAGCTTCCGACAGGGTTCTATCTCCTATAATTCACCCCTCCACTTT.

This chain links TRBV6-5 with TRBJ2-3; D is undetermined. The CDR3 consists of 14 residues. Trimming left V 0 bases short and J 3 bases short, with 7 bases between. Looked up from germline, CDR1 is MNHEY and CDR2 is SVGAGI. The CDR3, as DNA: TGTGCCAGCAGTTACTCGTCAGTGACAGATACGCAGTATTTT. The encoded protein is CASSYSSVTDTQYF.

The rearrangement uses TRBV19 and TRBJ1-5, with D perhaps matching TRBD1 (6 bases). Germline V gives CDR1 LNHDA, CDR2 SQIVND (reference sequence). Trimming removed 5 bases at V and 11 bases at J, with 16 bases between. The CDR3 is made up of 13 amino acids. The CDR3 protein is CASSVQGVISQHF. CDR3 DNA sequence: TGTGCCAGTAGTGTACAGGGAGTAATATCCCAGCATTTT.

Comments on this clone: The junction does not match germline at one end; this may be a read error. The same CDR3 is also encoded by other DNA sequences in this sample. This sequence joins TRBV5-4 and TRBJ1-6; tentatively, D is TRBD1 (6 bases). The CDR3 is made up of 15 amino acids. CDR1 and CDR2 (germline): SGHNT, YYREEE (reference sequence). The CDR3 DNA is TGTGCCAGCAGCTTGTTGGGACAAAATAATTCCCCCCTCCACTTT. It codes for CASSLLGQNNSPLHF.

This chain links TRBV28 with TRBJ1-4, with TRBD1 identical over 8 bases. The CDR3 spans 12 residues. The germline V gene has CDR1 MDHEN and CDR2 SYDVKM. The CDR3 here is CARQGHNEKLFF. CDR3 nucleotides: TGTGCTCGACAGGGGCATAATGAAAAACTGTTTTTT.

Only one count was recorded for this clone. This chain joins TRBV30 and TRBJ1-5; 10 bases agree with TRBD1. Germline values: CDR1 GTSNPN, CDR2 SVGIG (reference sequence). J gave up 5 bases and V 2 bases, and 3 bases lay outside the gene matches. The CDR3 spans 14 residues. The CDR3 DNA reads TGTGCCTGGAGTCAGGACAGGGGGGATCAGCCCCAGCATTTT. This gives the protein CAWSQDRGDQPQHF.

The chain has TRBV11-2 and TRBJ1-3; perhaps TRBD1 as D (6 bases). There are 13 residues in the CDR3. CDR1 and CDR2 (germline): SGHAT, FQNNGV. V was clipped by 7 bases and J by 4 bases, with 11 bases between them. Written as DNA, the CDR3 is TGTGCCAGCAACGACAGGCTGGGAAACACCATATATTTT. Translation: CASNDRLGNTIYF.

This clone was found once. V and J are TRBV12-5 and TRBJ1-4, with a possible D match to TRBD1 (6 bases). The CDR3 is made up of 24 amino acids. With 2 bases removed from V and 0 bases from J, the gap between germline ends came to 34 bases. CDR1 and CDR2 (germline): LGHNT, FRNRAP. The CDR3 DNA sequence: TGTGCTAGTGGTTTGAATCTCCCCGCTCTTTTGACAGGAGAGGATGGAGCAACTAATGAAAAACTGTTTTTT. It specifies CASGLNLPALLTGEDGATNEKLFF.

V gene TRBV7-9 combines with J gene TRBJ1-1; D perhaps matches TRBD1 (5 bases). Germline CDR1 is SEHNR and CDR2 is FQNEAQ (reference sequence). There are 14 residues in the CDR3. V lost 5 bases to trimming and J lost 1 base, with 11 bases between them. CDR3 loop: CASSLPGQNTEAFF. As DNA, the CDR3 is TGTGCCAGCAGCCTACCCGGACAGAACACTGAAGCTTTCTTT.

V usage is TRBV2 and J usage is TRBJ2-7; 10 positions match TRBD2. Per the germline V gene, CDR1 is SNHLY and CDR2 is FYNNEI. V lost 8 bases and J lost 1; bases outside the gene matches: 5. The CDR3 is made up of 14 amino acids. The CDR3 here is CASARLAGSYEQYF. The CDR3 nucleotides read TGTGCCAGCGCTAGACTAGCGGGTTCCTACGAGCAGTACTTC. The variable domain in full, with the rest retrieved from reference TRBV2 and TRBJ2-7, is EPEVTQTPSHQVTQMGQEVILRCVPISNHLYFYWYRQILGQKVEFLVSFYNNEISEKSEIFDDQFSVERPDGSNFTLKIRSTKLEDSAMYFCASARLAGSYEQYFGPGTRLTVT.

The chain carries TRBV29-1 and TRBJ1-1; 12 nucleotides line up with TRBD1. The germline V gene has CDR1 SQVTM and CDR2 ANQGSEA. The CDR3 runs to 16 residues. V lost 2 bases and J lost 10; bases outside the gene matches: 14. The CDR3 here is CSVEPMGQGALYGAFF. Written as DNA, the CDR3 is TGCAGCGTTGAACCTATGGGACAGGGGGCTTTATATGGAGCTTTCTTT. The entire variable domain, with the rest obtained from reference TRBV29-1 and TRBJ1-1, is as follows: SAVISQKPSRDICQRGTSLTIQCQVDSQVTMMFWYRQQPGQSLTLIATANQGSEATYESGFVIDKFPISRPNLTFSTLTVSNMSPEDSSIYLCSVEPMGQGALYGAFFGQGTRLTVV.

This sequence joins TRBV27 and TRBJ2-5, with D tentatively TRBD2 (6 bases). V was clipped by 6 bases and J by 1 base, with 12 bases between them. Germline V CDR1 and CDR2: MNHEY, SMNVEV (reference sequence). The CDR3 is 14 residues long. DNA for the CDR3: TGTGCCAGCAGCCGTCGGGACTCCCAAGAGACCCAGTACTTC. Its protein product is CASSRRDSQETQYF.

The rearrangement uses TRBV27 and TRBJ2-7; TRBD2 matches 11 bases. J gave up 4 bases and V 5 bases, and 4 bases lay outside the gene matches. Per the germline V gene, CDR1 is MNHEY and CDR2 is SMNVEV (reference sequence). CDR3 size: 14 residues. This CDR3 is CASSPGTSGYEQYF. CDR3 nucleotide sequence: TGTGCCAGCAGTCCCGGGACTAGCGGTTACGAGCAGTACTTC.

Worth noting for this clone: Other nucleotide sequences from this sample produce the same CDR3. This chain joins TRBV19 and TRBJ1-6, with a weak D call TRBD1 (6 bases). CDR3 size: 15 residues. CDR1 is LNHDA, CDR2 SQIVND, per germline (reference sequence). V lost 3 bases and J lost 13, with 19 bases in between. The CDR3 loop reads CASSMWRGATSPLHF. The CDR3 region has the DNA TGTGCCAGTAGTATGTGGCGGGGGGCTACCTCCCCCCTCCACTTT.

In this sample, this clone turned up a few times. The V gene is TRBV19, the J gene TRBJ2-1, with D possibly TRBD1 on 5 matching bases. Germline assignment: CDR1 LNHDA and CDR2 SQIVND (reference sequence). Between the trimmed V and J ends, which lost 2 bases and 3 bases, there was a span of 20 bases. This CDR3 has 18 amino acids. This CDR3 is CASSIIPRQGPDYNEQFF. DNA of the CDR3: TGTGCCAGTAGTATAATCCCTCGGCAGGGCCCAGACTACAATGAGCAGTTCTTC.

This clone was counted once. The chain carries TRBV28 and TRBJ2-3; maybe TRBD1 (5 bases). Trimming pared 6 bases from V and 0 bases from J, leaving 13 bases between. CDR3 length: 15 amino acids. The germline V gene has CDR1 MDHEN and CDR2 SYDVKM. Here the CDR3 DNA reads TGTGCCAGCAGGGGGCGGCGACTCAGCACAGATACGCAGTATTTT. Translating it yields CASRGRRLSTDTQYF.

The chain employs TRBV18 and TRBJ2-3; D is perhaps TRBD2 (5 bases). Germline assignment: CDR1 KGHSH and CDR2 LQKENI. V was shortened by 2 bases and J by 6 bases, with 12 bases between the two germline ends. This CDR3 region has 14 residues. This chain's CDR3 is CASSPTTTDDTQYF. CDR3 in DNA: TGTGCCAGCTCACCAACGACTACCGATGATACGCAGTATTTT.

The rearrangement joins TRBV19 to TRBJ2-7; 8 bases map to TRBD1. The J segment lost 7 bases and the V segment lost 3 bases, leaving 8 bases of the junction unmatched. Germline lookup yields CDR1 LNHDA and CDR2 SQIVND (reference sequence). The CDR3 runs 14 residues. CDR3 region: CASSMGRGRQEQYF. DNA of the CDR3: TGTGCCAGTAGTATGGGCAGGGGGCGCCAAGAGCAGTACTTC. Full variable domain (rest looked up from reference TRBV19 and TRBJ2-7): DGGITQSPKYLFRKEGQNVTLSCEQNLNHDAMYWYRQDPGQGLRLIYYSQIVNDFQKGDIAEGYSVSREKKESFPLTVTSAQKNPTAFYLCASSMGRGRQEQYFGPGTRLTVT.